This T cell receptor beta chain was sequenced for a study of human T cells and chemical hapten exposure. In the study overall: On the upper back, patch tests were applied with 0.01% DPC and read at 6 days.

Described time point: patch test 1, 2 weeks after DPC sensitization. Treatment of the sample: therapeutic diphenylcyclopropenone sensitization with weekly scalp DPC. The total RNA was obtained from whole blood that was not fractionated. The sample holds many counts of this clonotype. An end of the junction does not agree with germline; a read error may underlie this. In germline, CDR1 is SQVTM, CDR2 ANQGSEA. The CDR3 length is 14 residues. In the original processing: Individual samples carried between roughly 23,224 and 750,000 TCRs, with about 88,000 as the median. A single record per CDR3 protein comes from TCRdb applying MiXCR to the RACE reads. In this record, the V and J calls reflect TCRdb's handling and not the investigators' own analysis. The sample yields 42,000 or so distinct CDR3 sequences, over 3.5% seen once.

The chain joins TRBV29-1 to TRBJ2-3; D is tentatively TRBD1 or TRBD2 (5 bases each). The receptor's source is a man aged 50 to 59 with alopecia areata. Some clones in this sample may be carry-over from other donors' samples. Here the sequenced sample was whole blood, taken in connection with sensitization to the hapten diphenylcyclopropenone (DPC). CDR3 protein: CSAELGTTSRAQYF. The CDR3 DNA follows: TGCAGCGCTGAACTCGGGACGACAAGTCGGGCGCAGTATTTT.